The clone carrying this TCR beta chain has just a few counts. Its antigen is unidentified. This sample was included in a study of identical twins. Study-wide findings and caveats: It was out-of-frame TCR alpha sharing in monozygotic twins that models underestimated. Out-of-frame alpha sequences common to twins exhibited a surplus of low generation probability.

V lost 3 bases, J lost 4 bases, and 8 bases lay in between. The CDR3 consists of 12 residues. In germline, CDR1 is DFQATT, CDR2 SNEGSKA (reference sequence). Template switching, a step in the protocol, added a universal primer site, and cDNA carried unique molecular identifiers. From the 5' RACE reads, TCRdb called clonotypes with MiXCR, one entry per CDR3 protein. The sample has hundreds of thousands of distinct CDR3 sequences, roughly 18% seen once; the top ten hold approximately 14%. The same data also went into a second study, on T cells expressing NK-cell markers.

This sequence joins TRBV20-1 and TRBJ2-3, with D unresolved. What was sequenced was PBMCs. This TCR was recovered from a woman between 18 and 29 years old in good health. The CDR3 DNA follows: TGCAGTGCTAGCTCGACCCCAGATACGCAGTATTTT. This gives the protein CSASSTPDTQYF.